These 3 T cell receptor beta chains were all obtained from the same sample, sequenced in a study of low-dose radiotherapy and immunotherapy resistance in tumors. Time point in this sample: before trial treatment. Both TCRalpha and TCRbeta chains were reverse transcribed with V-gene-specific primers. TCR amplification used about 20 PCR cycles, a constant-region primer and a V-primer adapter. TCRdb redid the calling of the reads with MiXCR, one entry per CDR3 protein. This sample has some 57,000 distinct CDR3 sequences, with 20% to 25% found just once. Sequencing used PBMCs, obtained before treatment. The source of these receptors is a male donor with prostate cancer.

This clonotype was counted many times. The chain combines TRBV6-6 with TRBJ1-1; D may be TRBD1 (5 bases). There are 13 residues in the CDR3. CDR1 MNHNY and CDR2 SVGAGI come from the germline V gene (reference sequence). V gave up 5 bases and J gave up 6 bases, with 13 bases separating them. This chain's CDR3 is CASSRDRGAEAFF. The CDR3 DNA reads as TGTGCCAGCAGTCGTGACCGGGGGGCTGAAGCTTTCTTT.

This clonotype appeared many times. The rearrangement joins TRBV5-1 to TRBJ2-7; D may be TRBD1 (6 bases). This CDR3 spans 14 amino acids. Germline V gene lookup returns CDR1 SGHRS and CDR2 YFSETQ. V lost 6 bases, J lost 6 bases, and 19 bases lay in between. CDR3 residues: CASNPQGNPREQYF. CDR3 in DNA: TGCGCCAGCAACCCACAGGGTAATCCGCGCGAGCAGTACTTC.

At least ten counts were recorded for this clonotype. The genes are TRBV6-5 and TRBJ1-1, with 9 bases lining up with TRBD1. V dropped 6 bases and J dropped 7; count of bases not matched to a gene: 18. The germline V gene has CDR1 MNHEY and CDR2 SVGAGI. The CDR3 is 17 amino acids. Here the CDR3 reads CASRDRHTGTGRGEAFF. The CDR3 coding sequence is TGTGCCAGCAGAGACAGACACACCGGGACAGGGAGGGGTGAAGCTTTCTTT.